This is a list of T cell receptor beta chains from one sample in a study of cytomegalovirus exposure and HLA in healthy donors. Libraries were prepared by immunoSEQ multiplex PCR; TCRdb keeps only in-frame clonotypes and omits some of them. Here the sample spans 100,000 to 150,000 clones, around 94% being singletons. Sequencing was done on a sample of PBMCs. The receptors shown here come from a woman aged 18-29 years in good health and CMV-seronegative. Both conserved end residues are part of each CDR3. A D gene is named only where the DNA matches it firmly. Part of the rows lack a size; the others show once, few, many or a class for expanded clones.

once,TRBJ1-4,.,TRBV2,TGTGCCAGCAGTGAAACCAGTAATAATGAAAAACTGTTTTTT,CASSETSNNEKLFF
.,TRBJ1-3,TRBD1,TRBV5-1,TGCGCCAGCAGCCGGCGGGACAGCTTCTCTGGAAACACCATATATTTT,CASSRRDSFSGNTIYF
.,TRBJ2-7,TRBD2,TRBV4-1,TGCGCCAGCAGCCAGGACAGGACTAGCGGGGACGAGCAGTACTTC,CASSQDRTSGDEQYF
.,TRBJ1-4,.,TRBV28,TGTGCCAGCAGTTTTGGTACAGGGTCTGAAAAACTGTTTTTT,CASSFGTGSEKLFF
.,TRBJ2-7,TRBD1,TRBV5-1,TGCGCCAGCAGCTTGGGGGGGACAGGCCCCTACGAGCAGTACTTC,CASSLGGTGPYEQYF
.,TRBJ2-7,TRBD2,TRBV12-5,TGTGCTAGTGGTTTGGTAGTCTATCGGGGCGGGAGCTCCTACGAGCAGTACTTC,CASGLVVYRGGSSYEQYF
.,TRBJ1-2,TRBD1,TRBV5-1,TGCGCCAGCAGCTTGGAGGGCAGGGGGCTATATCATGGCTACACCTTC,CASSLEGRGLYHGYTF
.,TRBJ2-5,.,TRBV28,TGTGCCAGCGGAGTGGCAGGGTGGGAGACCCAGTACTTC,CASGVAGWETQYF
.,TRBJ2-1,TRBD2,TRBV30,TGTGCCTGGAGCCCTCTCCGCGGGAGGGCCATCTACAATGAGCAGTTCTTC,CAWSPLRGRAIYNEQFF
.,TRBJ2-7,TRBD1,TRBV7-2,TGTGCCAGCAGCCTCGCACCGACAGGGGGAAGTAGCTACGAGCAGTACTTC,CASSLAPTGGSSYEQYF
.,TRBJ1-1,TRBD1,TRBV19,TGTGCCAGTACCCCCCAATTCCGGGACAGCGCCCAGGACACTGAAGCTTTCTTT,CASTPQFRDSAQDTEAFF
.,TRBJ2-7,TRBD2,TRBV30,TGTGCCTGGAAAAGACTAGCGGGTTACGAGCAGTACTTC,CAWKRLAGYEQYF
few,TRBJ1-3,.,TRBV18,TGTGCCAGCTCACCATATGGAGGTAGCGGAAACACCATATATTTT,CASSPYGGSGNTIYF
.,TRBJ1-2,TRBD1,TRBV5-1,TGCGCCAGCAGCTTGGTTGGGGACAGCTATGGCTACACCTTC,CASSLVGDSYGYTF
.,TRBJ1-6,.,TRBV19,TGTGCCAGTACCACAAGGGGGTCGGATTCACCCCTCCACTTT,CASTTRGSDSPLHF
medium-sized,TRBJ2-1,TRBD2,TRBV27,TGTGCCAGCACTTGGACTAGCGGAAACAATGAGCAGTTCTTC,CASTWTSGNNEQFF
.,TRBJ2-7,TRBD1,TRBV5-1,TGCGCCAGCAGCTGGGGCACAGGGGGGACCTACGAGCAGTACTTC,CASSWGTGGTYEQYF
.,TRBJ1-4,.,TRBV28,TGTGCCAGCAGTCCTCCACCCCCGGGGGCTAATGAAAAACTGTTTTTT,CASSPPPPGANEKLFF
.,TRBJ2-1,.,TRBV28,TGTGCCAGCAGTTTACCCCAACTGGTTTACAATGAGCAGTTCTTC,CASSLPQLVYNEQFF
.,TRBJ1-1,.,TRBV4-1,TGCGCCAGCAGCCAAGACACGAGCACTGAAGCTTTCTTT,CASSQDTSTEAFF
.,TRBJ2-3,.,TRBV5-4,TGTGCCAGCAGCGGGGGAAGAGGGGGGGGCGCCACAGATACGCAGTATTTT,CASSGGRGGGATDTQYF
.,TRBJ2-3,TRBD2,TRBV11-2,TGTGCCAGCAGCTTAGGGGCTAGCGGCCTCACAGATACGCAGTATTTT,CASSLGASGLTDTQYF
.,TRBJ2-5,TRBD2,TRBV5-1,TGCGCCAGCAGCTCTAGCGGGAGGGCCCAAGAGACCCAGTACTTC,CASSSSGRAQETQYF
once,TRBJ2-7,.,TRBV6-1,TGTGCCAGCAGTCCAGGCCACCAGGTCTACGAGCAGTACTTC,CASSPGHQVYEQYF
.,TRBJ2-2,.,TRBV7-3,TGTGCCAGCAGCTTAATGCCCGCTAATAGCGAGGAGCTGTTTTTT,CASSLMPANSEELFF
.,TRBJ1-2,TRBD1,TRBV28,TGTGCCAGCAGTATGGACAGGGTACGTGGCTACACCTTC,CASSMDRVRGYTF
once,TRBJ1-5,.,TRBV9,TGTGCCAGCAGTCGCAGGGCGGGCAATCAGCCCCAGCATTTT,CASSRRAGNQPQHF
.,TRBJ2-2,TRBD2,TRBV7-2,TGTGCCAGCAGCCCTGCTAGCGGGAGGCCCCCAGGGGAGCTGTTTTTT,CASSPASGRPPGELFF
.,TRBJ2-2,.,TRBV9,TGTGCCAGTAGAGGGCGGCGCACCGGGGAGCTGTTTTTT,CASRGRRTGELFF
once,TRBJ1-4,.,TRBV29-1,TGCAGCTCAAAACAGGGACCGAGTGAAAAACTGTTTTTT,CSSKQGPSEKLFF
.,TRBJ1-5,TRBD1,TRBV7-2,TGTGCCAGCAGCTTAGGGACAGGGACGCAGCCCCAGCATTTT,CASSLGTGTQPQHF
once,TRBJ2-1,TRBD2,TRBV28,TGTGCCAGCAGCAGACTAGCGGGGTTCCTCAATGAGCAGTTCTTC,CASSRLAGFLNEQFF
.,TRBJ1-1,.,TRBV11-2,TGTGCCAGCAGCTTATCACGGGGGGCTGGGGGCACTGAAGCTTTCTTT,CASSLSRGAGGTEAFF
.,TRBJ2-5,TRBD2,TRBV9,TGTGCCAGCAGCGTTCTAGCGGGGTTAGAAGAGACCCAGTACTTC,CASSVLAGLEETQYF
.,TRBJ2-7,TRBD2,TRBV5-4,TGTGCCAGCAGCGTAAAGGCGGCTAGCGGGAGTGACGAGCAGTACTTC,CASSVKAASGSDEQYF
.,TRBJ1-5,.,TRBV6-5,TGTGCCAGCAGTACAGGAAATAGCAATCAGCCCCAGCATTTT,CASSTGNSNQPQHF
.,TRBJ2-7,.,TRBV7-9,TGTGCCAGCAAACCTTGGACAGCTCACTCCTACGAGCAGTACTTC,CASKPWTAHSYEQYF
.,TRBJ2-7,.,TRBV6-5,TGTGCCAGCATTTCCGACAGATACTCCTACGAGCAGTACTTC,CASISDRYSYEQYF
.,TRBJ2-3,TRBD2,TRBV9,TGTGCCAGCAGCGAAGCGGGAAGTAGCACAGATACGCAGTATTTT,CASSEAGSSTDTQYF
.,TRBJ2-7,TRBD1,TRBV28,TGTGCCAGCAGTTTGGGCGGACAGGGAAATGGCGAGCAGTACTTC,CASSLGGQGNGEQYF
once,TRBJ1-1,.,TRBV6-1,TGTGCCAGCAGTGAAAACAGGCTTGGGGGGGTGAGGAACCGGAACACTGAAGCTTTCTTT,CASSENRLGGVRNRNTEAFF